A single sample gave rise to the 29 T cell receptor beta chains below, sequenced in a study of OX40 agonist ivuxolimab in advanced cancers. Produced via immunoSEQ multiplex PCR; TCRdb's table is partial and in-frame only. The profile shows roughly 46,000 clones, about nine tenths of them singletons. The material sequenced was CD4+ or CD8+ T cells sorted from blood, taken in a trial of the OX40 agonist ivuxolimab. All receptors derive from an adult with an advanced solid tumor such as melanoma, head and neck, liver or kidney cancer.

The chain carries TRBV9 and TRBJ2-5, with D tentatively TRBD1 (6 bases). V was pared by 3 bases and J by 2 bases, with 11 bases between. Germline assignment: CDR1 SGDLS and CDR2 YYNGEE. CDR3 length: 14 residues. This chain's CDR3 is CASSAGTRQETQYF. CDR3 coding DNA: TGTGCCAGCAGCGCCGGGACAAGACAAGAGACCCAGTACTTC.

The chain has TRBV6-1 and TRBJ2-5; possibly TRBD1 for D (6 bases). This CDR3 has 14 residues. V was trimmed by 5 bases and J by 4 bases, leaving 14 bases between them. Germline V CDR1 and CDR2: MNHNS, SASEGT. In nucleotides, the CDR3 is TGTGCCAGCAGTCCCCGGACAGACGTAGAGACCCAGTACTTC. This codes for CASSPRTDVETQYF.

This sequence joins TRBV5-1 and TRBJ2-3, with D maybe TRBD1 (6 bases). With 2 bases removed from V and 3 bases from J, the gap between germline ends came to 13 bases. Germline CDR1 SGHRS, CDR2 YFSETQ. The CDR3 is 15 residues long. The CDR3 region has the DNA TGCGCCAGCAGCTTAGGGACAATCAGAACAGATACGCAGTATTTT. Translating gives CASSLGTIRTDTQYF.

The V call is TRBV5-4, the J call TRBJ2-7; D is unclear. The V gene's germline CDR1 is SGHNT and CDR2 YYREEE (reference sequence). There are 13 residues in the CDR3. V was trimmed by 0 bases and J by 1 base, leaving 5 bases between them. CDR3 nucleotides: TGTGCCAGCAGCTTGGAGGGTTCCTACGAGCAGTACTTC. Translation gives CASSLEGSYEQYF.

This sequence joins TRBV6-5 and TRBJ2-4; D is undetermined. The CDR3 is 14 amino acids. Germline V gene sequence: CDR1 MNHEY, CDR2 SVGAGI. Trimming shortened V by 2 bases and J by 1 base, and 6 bases separated the two germline ends. CDR3 in DNA: TGTGCCAGCAGTTACGGTGGGGCCAAAAACATTCAGTACTTC. This codes for CASSYGGAKNIQYF.

This sequence joins TRBV10-2 and TRBJ2-1; 9 nucleotides line up with TRBD2. V dropped 3 bases and J dropped 6; count of bases not matched to a gene: 3. The CDR3 runs 14 residues. Germline values: CDR1 WSHSY, CDR2 SAAADI. Here the CDR3 DNA reads TGCGCCAGCAGTGATAATAGCGGGAGCAATGAGCAGTTCTTC. It is translated as CASSDNSGSNEQFF.

CDR3 sequence: CASSFLTGYNEVFF. The DNA for the CDR3 is TGTGCCAGCAGCTTTTTGACAGGGTACAATGAGGTGTTCTTC. This chain joins TRBV7-2 and TRBJ2-1; 7 nucleotides match TRBD1. CDR1 is SGHTA, CDR2 FQGNSA, per germline. V gave up 3 bases and J gave up 15 bases; unmatched junction bases: 14. This CDR3 contains 14 residues.

The rearrangement links TRBV28 to TRBJ2-5; 8 bases match TRBD2. Germline V gene sequence: CDR1 MDHEN, CDR2 SYDVKM. V lost 5 bases and J lost 9; bases outside the gene matches: 14. The CDR3 sequence is 15 residues long. In nucleotides, the CDR3 is TGTGCCAGCAGTCCCGCGGCTGGTGGTAGCGGGGCCCAGTACTTC. Translated, it gives CASSPAAGGSGAQYF.

Details on this clone: Germline and junction disagree at one end, which may indicate a read error. The chain uses TRBV28 and TRBJ2-7; possible D gene TRBD2, 5 bases. The CDR3 length is 11 residues. Looked up from germline, CDR1 is MDHEN and CDR2 is SYDVKM. CDR3 coding DNA: TGTGCCAGCAGTTCGCTTCGGACTCTTTCTTTC. It translates to CASSSLRTLSF.

CDR3 protein: CASSQVGEPSYEQYF. CDR3 sequence (DNA): TGTGCCAGCAGCCAAGTTGGCGAACCGTCCTACGAGCAGTACTTC. The chain uses TRBV14 and TRBJ2-7; D is unclear. Germline V lookup: CDR1 SGHDN, CDR2 FVKESK. V lost 1 base to trimming and J lost 1 base, with 11 bases between them. The CDR3 covers 15 residues.

The chain employs TRBV9 and TRBJ2-1, with D possibly being TRBD2 (6 bases). Looked up from germline, CDR1 is SGDLS and CDR2 is YYNGEE. This CDR3 is built from 15 residues. Trimming took 4 bases from V and 8 from J, leaving 19 bases between them. Written as DNA, the CDR3 is TGTGCCAGCAGCCCCTGGGACTTCTCAGGCGATGAGCAGTTCTTC. Its translation is CASSPWDFSGDEQFF.

The J gene is TRBJ2-7, the V gene TRBV6-6; D perhaps matches TRBD1 (5 bases). V dropped 2 bases and J dropped 1 base, with 6 bases sitting between them. Germline V CDR1 and CDR2: MNHNY, SVGAGI (reference sequence). The CDR3 extends over 13 amino acids. The CDR3 reads CASSYDRSYEQYF. The CDR3 DNA reads as TGTGCCAGCAGTTACGACAGATCCTACGAGCAGTACTTC.

This rearrangement joins TRBV5-6 to TRBJ2-2, with TRBD2 as a possible D gene (5 bases). Germline loops: CDR1 SGHDT, CDR2 YYEEEE. V lost 3 bases and J lost 0, with 15 bases in between. CDR3 length: 17 amino acids. CDR3 bases: TGTGCCAGCAGCTCGAGGGTCCCCCCCGCGAACACCGGGGAGCTGTTTTTT. Protein sequence: CASSSRVPPANTGELFF. The full variable domain, completed using reference TRBV5-6 and TRBJ2-2, is DAGVTQSPTHLIKTRGQQVTLRCSPKSGHDTVSWYQQALGQGPQFIFQYYEEEERQRGNFPDRFSGHQFPNYSSELNVNALLLGDSALYLCASSSRVPPANTGELFFGEGSRLTVL.

This clone came up once. For the CDR3, the DNA is TGCGCCAGCAGCCAAGTTATAGGGTACGAAAAACTGTTTTTT. Translation: CASSQVIGYEKLFF. The chain combines TRBV4-1 with TRBJ1-4; no firm D call. The CDR3 runs to 14 residues. Germline V gives CDR1 MGHRA, CDR2 YSYEKL. Trimming cost V 1 base and J 8 bases, with 11 bases left between them.

The gene calls are TRBV4-3 and TRBJ2-7; D is undetermined. The germline gives CDR1 LGHNA, CDR2 YSLEER. CDR3 length equals 14 residues. V was trimmed by 0 bases and J by 4 bases, leaving 10 bases between them. CDR3 DNA: TGCGCCAGCAGCCAAGATCAGGATTCGTACGAGCAGTACTTC. Protein product: CASSQDQDSYEQYF.

V is TRBV4-3 and J is TRBJ2-5; no definite D call. The CDR3 length is 15 residues. V was cut by 0 bases and J by 1 base, with 9 bases left in between. Per germline, CDR1 LGHNA and CDR2 YSLEER. The CDR3 loop is CASSQDIASQETQYF. CDR3 in DNA: TGCGCCAGCAGCCAAGATATCGCCAGCCAAGAGACCCAGTACTTC.

The rearrangement joins TRBV6-5 to TRBJ1-2; no reliable D call. Germline V gene lookup returns CDR1 MNHEY and CDR2 SVGAGI. CDR3 length: 14 amino acids. V lost 6 bases and J 7 bases, leaving 18 bases between the germline ends. CDR3 bases: TGTGCCAGCAGGAACGCCGGGAGTAGCTTTGGCTACACCTTC. Residues: CASRNAGSSFGYTF.

This clone was seen more than once but under ten times. V and J are TRBV6-6 and TRBJ2-7; TRBD1 agrees at 7 bases. The CDR3 spans 16 residues. V gave up 4 bases and J gave up 3 bases; unmatched junction bases: 12. Germline loops: CDR1 MNHNY, CDR2 SVGAGI (reference sequence). The CDR3 sequence is CASSSIPDRVLYEQYF. CDR3 nucleotides: TGTGCCAGCAGTTCCATCCCCGACAGGGTCCTCTACGAGCAGTACTTC.

The gene calls are TRBV30 and TRBJ2-5; D may match TRBD1 or TRBD2 (5 bases each). Germline-derived CDR1 and CDR2 are GTSNPN and SVGIG (reference sequence). This CDR3 is built from 14 residues. Trimming pared 3 bases from V and 2 bases from J, leaving 13 bases between. The CDR3 DNA reads TGTGCCTGGAGCCCGAGGGGATTTCAAGAGACCCAGTACTTC. Protein: CAWSPRGFQETQYF. The full variable domain, completed using reference TRBV30 and TRBJ2-5, is SQTIHQWPATLVQPVGSPLSLECTVEGTSNPNLYWYRQAAGRGLQLLFYSVGIGQISSEVPQNLSASRPQDRQFILSSKKLLLSDSGFYLCAWSPRGFQETQYFGPGTRLLVL.

In nucleotides, the CDR3 is TGTGCCAGCAGCTTGGCCCAGCTAGGGGACGCCAATCAGCCCCAGCATTTT. Its protein is CASSLAQLGDANQPQHF. The chain combines TRBV5-8 with TRBJ1-5; tentatively, D is TRBD1 (5 bases). V lost 0 bases and J lost 3, with 16 bases in between. Germline V lookup: CDR1 SGHTS, CDR2 YDEGEE. There are 17 residues in the CDR3.

CDR3 in amino acids: CASTTSAGKNTNEKLFF. CDR3 nucleotide sequence: TGTGCCAGTACCACCTCGGCAGGGAAGAACACTAATGAAAAACTGTTTTTT. The rearrangement uses TRBV19 and TRBJ1-4, with a possible D match to TRBD1 (5 bases). V dropped 7 bases and J dropped 2 bases, with 20 bases sitting between them. This CDR3 comprises 17 residues. Per the germline V gene, CDR1 is LNHDA and CDR2 is SQIVND (reference sequence).

This chain uses TRBV29-1 with TRBJ1-2; 7 bases are shared with TRBD1. CDR3 length: 13 residues. With 7 bases clipped from V and 3 bases from J, the junction kept 8 bases outside the gene matches. From germline, CDR1 is SQVTM and CDR2 ANQGSEA. CDR3 sequence reads: CSALRDSDYGYTF. The CDR3 nucleotides are TGCAGCGCTTTGCGGGACAGCGACTATGGCTACACCTTC.

The chain employs TRBV7-9 and TRBJ1-5, with 9 bases aligning to TRBD1. V lost 5 bases to trimming and J lost 7 bases; unmatched junction nucleotides: 12. Looked up from germline, CDR1 is SEHNR and CDR2 is FQNEAQ (reference sequence). CDR3 length: 16 residues. The CDR3, as DNA: TGTGCCAGCAGCCCGGGACAGGGACTTTTAGGGCAGCCCCAGCATTTT. Its protein product is CASSPGQGLLGQPQHF. The full variable domain, with the rest looked up from reference TRBV7-9 and TRBJ1-5, is DTGVSQNPRHKITKRGQNVTFRCDPISEHNRLYWYRQTLGQGPEFLTYFQNEAQLEKSRLLSDRFSAERPKGSFSTLEIQRTEQGDSAMYLCASSPGQGLLGQPQHFGDGTRLSIL.

The V call is TRBV28, the J call TRBJ1-5; D call uncertain. The ends were cut back, 7 bases at V and 5 bases at J, with 15 bases in the middle. The germline gives CDR1 MDHEN, CDR2 SYDVKM. The CDR3 extends over 14 amino acids. CDR3 sequence (DNA): TGTGCCAGCAACGGTATCGGGGAGCATCAGCCCCAGCATTTT. Amino acid sequence: CASNGIGEHQPQHF.

CDR3 nucleotides: TGTGCCAGCAGCTCGACAGGGAACACTGAAGCTTTCTTT. Its translation: CASSSTGNTEAFF. The chain employs TRBV7-9 and TRBJ1-1; maybe TRBD1 (6 bases). This CDR3 is built from 13 residues. Germline assignment: CDR1 SEHNR and CDR2 FQNEAQ (reference sequence). The V end lost 4 bases, the J end lost 1 base, and 7 bases lay between the germline ends.

By share of the sample, this clone is medium-sized. The chain employs TRBV11-2 and TRBJ2-1, with D possibly matching TRBD2 (5 bases). The CDR3 contains 11 residues. Deletions cut 5 bases from V and 12 bases from J, with 11 bases between. Germline values: CDR1 SGHAT, CDR2 FQNNGV. CDR3 DNA sequence: TGTGCCAGCAGCCCCGGAGGTGGGCAGTTCTTC. Residues: CASSPGGGQFF.

This chain connects TRBV6-1 to TRBJ1-2; 7 bases are shared with TRBD1. The germline V gene has CDR1 MNHNS and CDR2 SASEGT. This CDR3 is 14 amino acids long. Losses at the gene ends were 6 bases for V and 3 bases for J; bases not matched to a gene: 7. The CDR3: CASSDQTGHYGYTF. For the CDR3, the DNA is TGTGCCAGCAGCGACCAGACAGGGCACTATGGCTACACCTTC.

The gene calls are TRBV6-5 and TRBJ1-1, with D possibly being TRBD1 (6 bases). The CDR3 extends over 15 amino acids. Deletions cut 4 bases from V and 2 bases from J, with 14 bases between. Germline V gene data show CDR1 as MNHEY and CDR2 as SVGAGI. DNA for the CDR3: TGTGCCAGCAGTTTATCGGGGGCGCCTAACACTGAAGCTTTCTTT. Translation gives CASSLSGAPNTEAFF.

CDR3 sequence: CASSASSNRVGVFGTEAFF. The CDR3 DNA is TGTGCCAGCAGCGCATCATCGAACAGGGTCGGGGTCTTCGGCACTGAAGCTTTCTTT. V and J are TRBV9 and TRBJ1-1, with a tentative D call TRBD1 (6 bases). Germline lookup yields CDR1 SGDLS and CDR2 YYNGEE. Trimming took off 3 bases at V and 4 bases at J, with 28 bases between the two ends. The length of the CDR3 is 19 residues.